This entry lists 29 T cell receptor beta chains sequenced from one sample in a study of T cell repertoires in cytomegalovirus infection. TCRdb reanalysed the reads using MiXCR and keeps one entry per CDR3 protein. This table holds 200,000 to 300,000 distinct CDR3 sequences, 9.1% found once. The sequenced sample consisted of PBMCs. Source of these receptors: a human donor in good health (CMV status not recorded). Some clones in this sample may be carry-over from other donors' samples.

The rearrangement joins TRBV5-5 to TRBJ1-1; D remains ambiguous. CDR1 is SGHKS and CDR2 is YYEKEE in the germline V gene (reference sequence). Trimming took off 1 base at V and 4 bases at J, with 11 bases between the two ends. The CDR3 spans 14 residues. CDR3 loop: CASSLSPPGTEAFF. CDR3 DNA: TGTGCCAGCAGCTTGTCCCCCCCCGGCACTGAAGCTTTCTTT.

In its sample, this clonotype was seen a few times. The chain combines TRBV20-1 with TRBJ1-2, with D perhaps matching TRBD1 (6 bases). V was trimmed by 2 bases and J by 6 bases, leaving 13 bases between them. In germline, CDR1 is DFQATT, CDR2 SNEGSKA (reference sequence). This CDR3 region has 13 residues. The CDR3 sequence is CSARRNAGDGYTF. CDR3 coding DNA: TGCAGTGCTAGAAGGAACGCAGGGGATGGCTACACCTTC.

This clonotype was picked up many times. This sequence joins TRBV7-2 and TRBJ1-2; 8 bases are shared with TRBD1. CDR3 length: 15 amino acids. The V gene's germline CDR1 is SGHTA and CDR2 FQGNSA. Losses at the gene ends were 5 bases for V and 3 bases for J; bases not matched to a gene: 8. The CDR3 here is CASSPRTGNDYGYTF. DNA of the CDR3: TGTGCCAGCAGCCCCCGGACAGGGAACGACTATGGCTACACCTTC.

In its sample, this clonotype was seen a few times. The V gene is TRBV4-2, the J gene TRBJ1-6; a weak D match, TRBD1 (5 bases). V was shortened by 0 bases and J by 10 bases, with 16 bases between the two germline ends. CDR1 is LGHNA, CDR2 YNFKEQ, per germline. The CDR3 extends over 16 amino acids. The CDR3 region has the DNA TGTGCCAGCAGCCAAGATTGGCCGGGAAGGGGATCACCCCTCCACTTT. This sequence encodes CASSQDWPGRGSPLHF.

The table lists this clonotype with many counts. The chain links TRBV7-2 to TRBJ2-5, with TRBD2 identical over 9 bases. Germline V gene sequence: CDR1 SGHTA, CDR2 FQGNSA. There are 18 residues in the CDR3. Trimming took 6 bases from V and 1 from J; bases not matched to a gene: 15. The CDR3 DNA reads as TGTGCCAGCAGTTCAGGAAATCTAGCGCGGGGGGGCCAAGAGACCCAGTACTTC. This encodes CASSSGNLARGGQETQYF.

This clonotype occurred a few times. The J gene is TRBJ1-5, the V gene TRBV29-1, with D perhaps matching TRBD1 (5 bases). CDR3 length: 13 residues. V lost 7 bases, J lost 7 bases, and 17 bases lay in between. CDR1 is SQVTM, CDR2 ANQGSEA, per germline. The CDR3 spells CSAGGSLNQPQHF. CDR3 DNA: TGCAGCGCTGGGGGGTCCCTAAACCAGCCCCAGCATTTT.

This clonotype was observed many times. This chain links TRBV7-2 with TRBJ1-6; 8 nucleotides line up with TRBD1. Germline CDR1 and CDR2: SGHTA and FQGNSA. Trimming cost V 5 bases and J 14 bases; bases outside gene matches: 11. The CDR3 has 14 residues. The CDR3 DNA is TGTGCCAGCAGCCGGGCGCAGGGGGCCCGAGCCCTCCACTTT. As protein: CASSRAQGARALHF.

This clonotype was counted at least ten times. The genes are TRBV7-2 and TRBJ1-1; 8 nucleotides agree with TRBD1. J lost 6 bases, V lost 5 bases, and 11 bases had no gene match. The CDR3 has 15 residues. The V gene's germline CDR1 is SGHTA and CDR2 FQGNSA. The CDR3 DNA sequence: TGTGCCAGCAGCATGTTGACAGGGGCGGGAGCTGAAGCTTTCTTT. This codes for CASSMLTGAGAEAFF.

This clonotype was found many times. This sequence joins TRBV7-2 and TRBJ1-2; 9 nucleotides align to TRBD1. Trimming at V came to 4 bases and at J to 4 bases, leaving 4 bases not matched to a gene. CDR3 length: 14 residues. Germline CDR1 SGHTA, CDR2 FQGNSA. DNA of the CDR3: TGTGCCAGCAGCTCGGACAGGGGAGGCTATGGCTACACCTTC. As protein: CASSSDRGGYGYTF.

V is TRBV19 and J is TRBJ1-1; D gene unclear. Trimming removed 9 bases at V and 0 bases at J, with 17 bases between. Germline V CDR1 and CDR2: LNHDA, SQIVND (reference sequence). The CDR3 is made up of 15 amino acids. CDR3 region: CASTSVPGLNTEAFF. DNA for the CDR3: TGTGCCAGCACCTCAGTGCCTGGTCTGAACACTGAAGCTTTCTTT. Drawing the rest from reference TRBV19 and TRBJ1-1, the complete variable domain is DGGITQSPKYLFRKEGQNVTLSCEQNLNHDAMYWYRQDPGQGLRLIYYSQIVNDFQKGDIAEGYSVSREKKESFPLTVTSAQKNPTAFYLCASTSVPGLNTEAFFGQGTRLTVV.

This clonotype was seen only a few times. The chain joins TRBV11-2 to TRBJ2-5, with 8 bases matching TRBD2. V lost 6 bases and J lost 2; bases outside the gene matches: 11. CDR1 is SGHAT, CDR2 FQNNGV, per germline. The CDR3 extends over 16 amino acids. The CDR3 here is CASRTTRGTSQETQYF. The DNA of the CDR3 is TGTGCCAGCAGGACAACCCGAGGGACTAGTCAAGAGACCCAGTACTTC.

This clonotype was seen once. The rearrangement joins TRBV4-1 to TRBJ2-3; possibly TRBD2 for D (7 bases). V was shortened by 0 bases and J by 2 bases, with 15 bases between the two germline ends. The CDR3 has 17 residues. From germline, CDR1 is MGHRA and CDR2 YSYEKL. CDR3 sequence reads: CASSQDRAGGPTDTQYF. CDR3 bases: TGCGCCAGCAGCCAAGATCGCGCCGGGGGGCCCACAGATACGCAGTATTTT.

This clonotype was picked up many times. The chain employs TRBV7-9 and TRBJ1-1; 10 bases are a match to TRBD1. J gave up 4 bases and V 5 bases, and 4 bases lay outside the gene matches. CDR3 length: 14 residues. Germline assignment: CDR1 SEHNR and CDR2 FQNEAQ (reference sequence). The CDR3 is CASSGRDRGTEAFF. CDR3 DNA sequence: TGTGCCAGCAGCGGCCGGGACAGGGGCACTGAAGCTTTCTTT. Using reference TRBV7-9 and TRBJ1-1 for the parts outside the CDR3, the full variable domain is DTGVSQNPRHKITKRGQNVTFRCDPISEHNRLYWYRQTLGQGPEFLTYFQNEAQLEKSRLLSDRFSAERPKGSFSTLEIQRTEQGDSAMYLCASSGRDRGTEAFFGQGTRLTVV.

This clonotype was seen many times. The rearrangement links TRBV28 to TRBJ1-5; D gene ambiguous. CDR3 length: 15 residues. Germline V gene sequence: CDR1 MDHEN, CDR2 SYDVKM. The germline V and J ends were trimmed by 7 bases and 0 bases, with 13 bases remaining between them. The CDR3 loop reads CASKRGVYSNQPQHF. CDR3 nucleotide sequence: TGTGCCAGCAAAAGAGGAGTCTATAGCAATCAGCCCCAGCATTTT.

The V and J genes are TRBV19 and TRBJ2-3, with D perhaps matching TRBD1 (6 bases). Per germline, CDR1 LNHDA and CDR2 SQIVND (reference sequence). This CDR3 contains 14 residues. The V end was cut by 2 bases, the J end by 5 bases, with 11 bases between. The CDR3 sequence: CASSIRGSGDTQYF. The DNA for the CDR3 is TGTGCCAGTAGTATAAGGGGGTCCGGAGATACGCAGTATTTT.

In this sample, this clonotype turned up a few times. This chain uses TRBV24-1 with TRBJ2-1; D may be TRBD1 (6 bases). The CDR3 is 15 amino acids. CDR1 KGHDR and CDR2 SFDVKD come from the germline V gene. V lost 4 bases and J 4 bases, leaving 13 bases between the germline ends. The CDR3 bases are TGTGCCACCAGTGACCCGAGGGGGAGTTACAATGAGCAGTTCTTC. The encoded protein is CATSDPRGSYNEQFF.

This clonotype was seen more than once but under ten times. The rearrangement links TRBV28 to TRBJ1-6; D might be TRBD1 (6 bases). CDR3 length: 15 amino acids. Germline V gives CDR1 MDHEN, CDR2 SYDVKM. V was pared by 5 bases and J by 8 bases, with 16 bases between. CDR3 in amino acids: CASSRGDRTYSPLHF. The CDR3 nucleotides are TGTGCCAGCAGTCGCGGCGACAGGACCTATTCACCCCTCCACTTT.

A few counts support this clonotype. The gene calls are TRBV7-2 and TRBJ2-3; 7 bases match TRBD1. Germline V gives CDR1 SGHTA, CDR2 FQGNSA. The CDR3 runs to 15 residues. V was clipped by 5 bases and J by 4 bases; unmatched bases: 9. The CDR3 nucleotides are TGTGCCAGCAGCATTAGGACAGGTGGTGCAGATACGCAGTATTTT. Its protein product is CASSIRTGGADTQYF.

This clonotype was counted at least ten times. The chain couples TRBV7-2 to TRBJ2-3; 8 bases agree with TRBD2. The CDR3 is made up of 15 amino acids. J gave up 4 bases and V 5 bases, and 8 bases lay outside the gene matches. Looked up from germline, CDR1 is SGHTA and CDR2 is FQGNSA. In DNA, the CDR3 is TGTGCCAGCAGCCCGTTAGCGGGATTCGCAGATACGCAGTATTTT. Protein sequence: CASSPLAGFADTQYF.

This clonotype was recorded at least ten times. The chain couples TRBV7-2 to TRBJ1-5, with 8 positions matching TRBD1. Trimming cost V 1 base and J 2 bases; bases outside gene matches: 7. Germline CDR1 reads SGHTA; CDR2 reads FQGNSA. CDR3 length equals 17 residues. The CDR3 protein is CASSLGAGGGGNQPQHF. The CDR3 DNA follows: TGTGCCAGCAGCTTAGGAGCAGGGGGCGGTGGCAATCAGCCCCAGCATTTT. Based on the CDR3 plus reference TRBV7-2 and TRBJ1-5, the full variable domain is GAGVSQSPSNKVTEKGKDVELRCDPISGHTALYWYRQSLGQGLEFLIYFQGNSAPDKSGLPSDRFSAERTGGSVSTLTIQRTQQEDSAVYLCASSLGAGGGGNQPQHFGDGTRLSIL.

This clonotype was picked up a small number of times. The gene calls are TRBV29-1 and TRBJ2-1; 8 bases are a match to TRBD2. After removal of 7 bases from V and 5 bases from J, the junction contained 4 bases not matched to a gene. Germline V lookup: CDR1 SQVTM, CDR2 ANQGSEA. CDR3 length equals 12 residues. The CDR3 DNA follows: TGCAGCGCAGGACTAGCCAACAATGAGCAGTTCTTC. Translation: CSAGLANNEQFF.

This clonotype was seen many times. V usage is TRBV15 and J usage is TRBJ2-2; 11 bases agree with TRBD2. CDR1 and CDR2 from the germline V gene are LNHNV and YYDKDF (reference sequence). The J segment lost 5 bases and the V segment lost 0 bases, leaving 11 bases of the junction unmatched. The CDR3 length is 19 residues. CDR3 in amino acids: CATSRDLISGRAITGELFF. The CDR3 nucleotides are TGTGCCACCAGCAGAGACCTAATTAGCGGGAGGGCCATAACCGGGGAGCTGTTTTTT.

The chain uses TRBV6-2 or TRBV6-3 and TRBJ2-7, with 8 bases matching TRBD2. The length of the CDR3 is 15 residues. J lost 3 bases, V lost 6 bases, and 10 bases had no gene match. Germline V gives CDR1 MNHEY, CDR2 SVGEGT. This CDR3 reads CASRPSSGVFYEQYF. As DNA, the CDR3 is TGTGCCAGCAGGCCTAGTAGCGGGGTGTTCTACGAGCAGTACTTC.

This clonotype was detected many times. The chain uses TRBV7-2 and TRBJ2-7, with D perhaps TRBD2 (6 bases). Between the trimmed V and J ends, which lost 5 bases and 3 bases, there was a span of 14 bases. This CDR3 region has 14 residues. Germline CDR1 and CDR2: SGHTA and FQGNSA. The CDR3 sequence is CASSRGLLVYEQYF. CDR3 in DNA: TGTGCCAGCAGCAGGGGACTTCTAGTCTACGAGCAGTACTTC. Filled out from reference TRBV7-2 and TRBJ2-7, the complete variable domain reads GAGVSQSPSNKVTEKGKDVELRCDPISGHTALYWYRQSLGQGLEFLIYFQGNSAPDKSGLPSDRFSAERTGGSVSTLTIQRTQQEDSAVYLCASSRGLLVYEQYFGPGTRLTVT.

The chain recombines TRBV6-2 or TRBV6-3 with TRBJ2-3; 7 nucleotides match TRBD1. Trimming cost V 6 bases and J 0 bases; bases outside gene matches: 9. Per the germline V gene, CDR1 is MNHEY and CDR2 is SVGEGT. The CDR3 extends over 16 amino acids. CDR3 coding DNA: TGTGCCAGCAGCAAGATGACAGGGTATAGCACAGATACGCAGTATTTT. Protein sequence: CASSKMTGYSTDTQYF.

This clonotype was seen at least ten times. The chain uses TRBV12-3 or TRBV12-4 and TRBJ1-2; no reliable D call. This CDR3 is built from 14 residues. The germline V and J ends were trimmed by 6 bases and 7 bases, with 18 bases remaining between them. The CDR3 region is CASSPRTSRSGYTF. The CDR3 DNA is TGTGCCAGCAGCCCGCGAACCAGTCGGAGTGGCTACACCTTC.

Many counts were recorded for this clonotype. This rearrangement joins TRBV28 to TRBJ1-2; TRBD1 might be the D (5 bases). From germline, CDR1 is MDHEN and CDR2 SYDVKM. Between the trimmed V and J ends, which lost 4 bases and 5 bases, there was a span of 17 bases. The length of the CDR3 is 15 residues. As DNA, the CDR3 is TGTGCCAGCAGTTCACCCGATCGGGGGAGATATGGCTACACCTTC. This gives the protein CASSSPDRGRYGYTF.

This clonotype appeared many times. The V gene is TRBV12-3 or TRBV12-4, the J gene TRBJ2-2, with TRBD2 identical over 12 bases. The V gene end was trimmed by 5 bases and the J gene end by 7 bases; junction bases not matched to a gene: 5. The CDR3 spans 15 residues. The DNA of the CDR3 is TGTGCCAGCAGTCGACTAGCGGGAGCTGGCGGGGAGCTGTTTTTT. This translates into CASSRLAGAGGELFF.

The CDR3 DNA is TGTGCCAGCAGTTTAAGCGATTCACCCCTCCACTTT. Amino acids: CASSLSDSPLHF. The chain combines TRBV12-3 or TRBV12-4 with TRBJ1-6; D is ambiguous. The CDR3 sequence is 12 residues long. The V end was cut by 2 bases, the J end by 8 bases, with 4 bases between.